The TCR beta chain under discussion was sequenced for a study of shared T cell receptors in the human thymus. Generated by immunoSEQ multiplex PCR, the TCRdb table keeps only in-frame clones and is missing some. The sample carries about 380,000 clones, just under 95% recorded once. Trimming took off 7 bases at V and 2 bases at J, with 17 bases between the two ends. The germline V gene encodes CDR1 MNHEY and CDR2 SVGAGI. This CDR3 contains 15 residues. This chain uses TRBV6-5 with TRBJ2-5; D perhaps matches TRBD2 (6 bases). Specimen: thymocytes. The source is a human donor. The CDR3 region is CASKELAVTQETQYF. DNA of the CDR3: TGTGCCAGCAAGGAACTAGCAGTAACACAAGAGACCCAGTACTTC.